The 31 T cell receptor beta chains presented below share a single source sample, sequenced in a study of OX40 agonist ivuxolimab in advanced cancers. This table comes from immunoSEQ multiplex PCR, and its TCRdb copy is limited to in-frame clones, with some not included. This table holds tens of thousands of clones, roughly 80% found once. The sequencing used CD4+ or CD8+ T cells sorted from blood, collected in a trial of the OX40 agonist ivuxolimab. Receptors were obtained from an adult with an advanced solid tumor such as melanoma, head and neck, liver or kidney cancer.

There are a few counts of this clone. The chain has TRBV7-3 and TRBJ2-7, with TRBD1 identical over 11 bases. Germline CDR1 and CDR2: SGHTA and FQGTGA. CDR3 size: 15 residues. V was clipped by 5 bases and J by 3 bases; unmatched bases: 6. CDR3 region: CASSLGQGDLYEQYF. The CDR3 nucleotides are TGTGCCAGCAGCCTGGGACAGGGGGACCTCTACGAGCAGTACTTC. Variable domain in full (rest from reference TRBV7-3 and TRBJ2-7): GAGVSQTPSNKVTEKGKYVELRCDPISGHTALYWYRQSLGQGPEFLIYFQGTGAADDSGLPNDRFFAVRPEGSVSTLKIQRTERGDSAVYLCASSLGQGDLYEQYFGPGTRLTVT.

In its sample, this clone was seen a few times. V and J are TRBV2 and TRBJ1-2, with TRBD1 identical over 9 bases. V lost 8 bases and J lost 8; bases outside the gene matches: 12. CDR3 size: 14 residues. Germline lookup yields CDR1 SNHLY and CDR2 FYNNEI. The CDR3 reads CASREVQGARGYTF. The CDR3, as DNA: TGTGCCAGCCGAGAAGTACAGGGGGCGCGAGGCTACACCTTC.

Comments on this clone: Other nucleotide sequences in the sample specify the same CDR3. The rearrangement uses TRBV27 and TRBJ1-5, with D hard to call. The ends were cut back, 3 bases at V and 10 bases at J, with 13 bases in the middle. The CDR3 is 13 amino acids. Germline V CDR1 and CDR2: MNHEY, SMNVEV (reference sequence). Here the CDR3 reads CASSFNSKQPQHF. The DNA of the CDR3 is TGTGCCAGCAGTTTTAATTCGAAACAACCCCAGCATTTT.

This clone is a singleton in its sample. The chain couples TRBV11-2 to TRBJ2-2; 10 nucleotides line up with TRBD1. V dropped 3 bases and J dropped 6; count of bases not matched to a gene: 7. The CDR3 contains 16 residues. Looked up from germline, CDR1 is SGHAT and CDR2 is FQNNGV. The CDR3 DNA reads TGTGCCAGCAGCTTCCCTGGGACAGGGGTCCCCGGGGAGCTGTTTTTT. Encoded protein: CASSFPGTGVPGELFF.

This chain links TRBV9 with TRBJ1-4, with 7 nucleotides matching TRBD1. Losses at the gene ends were 4 bases for V and 1 base for J; bases not matched to a gene: 10. This CDR3 is built from 17 residues. Germline CDR1 and CDR2: SGDLS and YYNGEE. The CDR3 loop reads CASSPGDSPGTNEKLFF. CDR3 nucleotide sequence: TGTGCCAGCAGCCCCGGGGACAGCCCAGGAACTAATGAAAAACTGTTTTTT. The full variable domain, its missing parts supplied by reference TRBV9 and TRBJ1-4, is DSGVTQTPKHLITATGQRVTLRCSPRSGDLSVYWYQQSLDQGLQFLIQYYNGEERAKGNILERFSAQQFPDLHSELNLSSLELGDSALYFCASSPGDSPGTNEKLFFGSGTQLSVL.

The CDR3 DNA follows: TGCGCCAGCAGCTCCGCGGACAGGGGAGGAGGCTACACCTTC. The encoded protein is CASSSADRGGGYTF. The chain links TRBV5-1 to TRBJ1-2; TRBD1 matches at 9 bases. Germline lookup yields CDR1 SGHRS and CDR2 YFSETQ. The CDR3 loop spans 14 amino acids. Trimming cost V 3 bases and J 8 bases; bases outside gene matches: 8.

This clone was recorded once. J is TRBJ1-3 and V is TRBV18; 7 nucleotides align to TRBD1. The CDR3 spans 15 residues. The germline V gene has CDR1 KGHSH and CDR2 LQKENI. The ends lost 3 bases at V and 0 bases at J; junction bases unmatched: 2. In DNA form, the CDR3 reads TGTGCCAGCTCACCGCCAGGGGGCTCTGGAAACACCATATATTTT. As protein: CASSPPGGSGNTIYF.

The chain carries TRBV19 and TRBJ2-5, with 10 bases matching TRBD1. The germline CDR1 and CDR2 sequences are LNHDA and SQIVND (reference sequence). V shed 5 bases, J shed 1 base, and the junction held 13 bases outside the gene matches. This CDR3 comprises 18 residues. For the CDR3, the DNA is TGTGCCAGTAGTCCTCGACAGGGGGCATTCCTCTTCCAAGAGACCCAGTACTTC. Its protein is CASSPRQGAFLFQETQYF.

The chain has TRBV18 and TRBJ2-1, with 7 bases matching TRBD1. With 3 bases clipped from V and 9 bases from J, the junction kept 11 bases outside the gene matches. This CDR3 comprises 15 residues. Germline loops: CDR1 KGHSH, CDR2 LQKENI. The CDR3 here is CASSPTGATSAEQFF. As DNA, the CDR3 is TGTGCCAGCTCACCTACAGGGGCAACTTCCGCTGAGCAGTTCTTC.

The V gene is TRBV2, the J gene TRBJ2-7; D remains ambiguous. The CDR3 is 14 residues long. Between the trimmed V and J ends, which lost 6 bases and 8 bases, there was a span of 20 bases. Germline lookup yields CDR1 SNHLY and CDR2 FYNNEI. The CDR3 coding sequence is TGTGCCAGCAGCCCCCCGACGGCGAGTCCGAAGCAGTACTTC. Amino acids: CASSPPTASPKQYF.

The sample holds a few counts of this clone. J is TRBJ2-3 and V is TRBV4-2; TRBD1 matches 9 bases. The junction had 7 bases not matched to a gene; V was cut back by 1 base and J by 5 bases. This CDR3 is 16 amino acids long. Germline V CDR1 and CDR2: LGHNA, YNFKEQ. The CDR3, as DNA: TGTGCCAGCAGCCAAGGGGGACAGGGTACTTTAGATACGCAGTATTTT. Translated, it gives CASSQGGQGTLDTQYF.

This chain joins TRBV19 and TRBJ2-5, with 9 positions matching TRBD1. The CDR3 is 15 residues long. The germline gives CDR1 LNHDA, CDR2 SQIVND (reference sequence). Trimming took 5 bases from V and 4 from J; bases not matched to a gene: 8. The CDR3 reads CASSPRTGAAETQYF. As DNA, the CDR3 is TGTGCCAGTAGTCCGCGGACAGGGGCCGCAGAGACCCAGTACTTC.

The rearrangement joins TRBV6-5 to TRBJ2-7; 9 positions agree with TRBD1. The V gene end was trimmed by 5 bases and the J gene end by 0 bases; junction bases not matched to a gene: 2. The CDR3 is 14 amino acids. Germline loops: CDR1 MNHEY, CDR2 SVGAGI. Written as DNA, the CDR3 is TGTGCCAGCAGTAGACAGGGGGACTCCTACGAGCAGTACTTC. Amino acids: CASSRQGDSYEQYF.

The chain employs TRBV4-3 and TRBJ2-4; TRBD2 aligns across 7 bases. Per germline, CDR1 LGHNA and CDR2 YSLEER. Germline trimming cut 1 base from V and 8 bases from J; bases unmatched to any gene: 11. The CDR3 contains 16 residues. CDR3 DNA sequence: TGCGCCAGCAGCCAAGCCAGGGCGGGAGTGGGGGACATTCAGTACTTC. As protein: CASSQARAGVGDIQYF.

This sequence joins TRBV18 and TRBJ1-2; D not resolved. CDR1 and CDR2 (germline): KGHSH, LQKENI. V gave up 3 bases and J gave up 8 bases, with 13 bases separating them. This CDR3 spans 13 amino acids. The CDR3 loop is CASSPEELGGYTF. The CDR3 DNA follows: TGTGCCAGCTCACCGGAAGAGCTGGGGGGCTACACCTTC.

Only one count was recorded for this clone. The gene calls are TRBV7-8 and TRBJ2-1, with 11 bases matching TRBD2. Trimming at V came to 5 bases and at J to 7 bases, leaving 4 bases not matched to a gene. The CDR3 is 14 residues long. Germline lookup yields CDR1 SGHVS and CDR2 FQNEAQ. CDR3 in DNA: TGTGCCAGCAGCCTTGGGACTAGCGGAAATGAGCAGTTCTTC. It is translated as CASSLGTSGNEQFF.

This clone has only a few counts. The chain joins TRBV7-9 to TRBJ1-1, with D hard to call. CDR1 is SEHNR, CDR2 FQNEAQ, per germline (reference sequence). There are 14 residues in the CDR3. V was clipped by 1 base and J by 3 bases, with 9 bases between them. CDR3 amino acids: CASSLVGGDTEAFF. The CDR3 nucleotides read TGTGCCAGCAGCTTAGTAGGTGGGGACACTGAAGCTTTCTTT. Drawing the rest from reference TRBV7-9 and TRBJ1-1, the complete variable domain is DTGVSQNPRHKITKRGQNVTFRCDPISEHNRLYWYRQTLGQGPEFLTYFQNEAQLEKSRLLSDRFSAERPKGSFSTLEIQRTEQGDSAMYLCASSLVGGDTEAFFGQGTRLTVV.

The CDR3 region has the DNA TGTGCCAGCAGCTTAGCTGGGACAGTCGTAGAGACCCAGTACTTC. This sequence encodes CASSLAGTVVETQYF. This rearrangement joins TRBV7-9 to TRBJ2-5; 7 bases align to TRBD1. The CDR3 has 15 amino acids. Germline CDR1 reads SEHNR; CDR2 reads FQNEAQ (reference sequence). The V gene end was trimmed by 0 bases and the J gene end by 4 bases; junction bases not matched to a gene: 5.

CDR3 sequence reads: CASSTQGEYNEQFF. The CDR3 DNA follows: TGTGCCAGCAGCACACAGGGGGAATACAATGAGCAGTTCTTC. The chain has TRBV7-3 and TRBJ2-1; 8 nucleotides line up with TRBD1. Germline CDR1 SGHTA, CDR2 FQGTGA. Trimming at V came to 5 bases and at J to 4 bases, leaving 4 bases not matched to a gene. The CDR3 sequence is 14 residues long.

The chain is built from TRBV4-3 and TRBJ1-2; 7 nucleotides agree with TRBD1. V shed 3 bases, J shed 4 bases, and the junction held 5 bases outside the gene matches. This CDR3 is built from 14 residues. Germline CDR1 LGHNA, CDR2 YSLEER. CDR3 in amino acids: CASSQNRGGYGYTF. DNA for the CDR3: TGCGCCAGCAGCCAGAACAGGGGAGGCTATGGCTACACCTTC.

This clone has more than one count but fewer than ten. This rearrangement joins TRBV18 to TRBJ2-7; no clear D. CDR3 length: 14 amino acids. V was clipped by 3 bases and J by 5 bases, with 14 bases between them. The V gene's germline CDR1 is KGHSH and CDR2 LQKENI. CDR3 region: CASSPSSLTHEQYF. CDR3 DNA: TGTGCCAGCTCACCCTCGAGTTTAACCCACGAGCAGTACTTC.

The chain has TRBV19 and TRBJ1-1; 9 positions agree with TRBD1. The CDR3 contains 15 residues. V dropped 5 bases and J dropped 5; count of bases not matched to a gene: 9. CDR1 and CDR2 (germline): LNHDA, SQIVND (reference sequence). This CDR3 is CASSSQQGARTEAFF. Written as DNA, the CDR3 is TGTGCCAGTAGTTCTCAACAGGGGGCGCGGACTGAAGCTTTCTTT.

The V gene is TRBV15, the J gene TRBJ2-7, with 13 bases that match TRBD2. The CDR3 extends over 14 amino acids. V was pared by 0 bases and J by 9 bases, with 2 bases of the junction left unmatched. Germline CDR1 LNHNV, CDR2 YYDKDF (reference sequence). CDR3 region: CATSRDRTSGGQYF. CDR3 in DNA: TGTGCCACCAGCAGAGATCGGACTAGCGGGGGGCAGTACTTC.

This chain uses TRBV5-1 with TRBJ2-3, with D perhaps TRBD1 (6 bases). V lost 0 bases, J lost 3 bases, and 8 bases lay in between. The germline V gene encodes CDR1 SGHRS and CDR2 YFSETQ. The CDR3 runs to 14 residues. For the CDR3, the DNA is TGCGCCAGCAGCTTGGACCAGGGGACAGATACGCAGTATTTT. Its translation is CASSLDQGTDTQYF.

The V and J genes are TRBV5-1 and TRBJ1-5; the D is unclear. Between the trimmed V and J ends, which lost 0 bases and 3 bases, there was a span of 7 bases. The CDR3 runs 14 residues. CDR1 SGHRS and CDR2 YFSETQ come from the germline V gene. CDR3 sequence: CASSLGNYNQPQHF. The CDR3 bases are TGCGCCAGCAGCTTGGGGAACTACAATCAGCCCCAGCATTTT.

The rearrangement joins TRBV6-5 to TRBJ1-1, with D possibly matching TRBD1 (6 bases). The germline V gene encodes CDR1 MNHEY and CDR2 SVGAGI. Trimming stripped 2 bases from V and 0 bases from J, with 10 bases between. The CDR3 sequence is 15 residues long. For the CDR3, the DNA is TGTGCCAGCAGTTACGGGGGGGCGGTGAACACTGAAGCTTTCTTT. This sequence encodes CASSYGGAVNTEAFF.

This clone has only a few counts. The V gene is TRBV5-6, the J gene TRBJ1-1; D gene ambiguous. V was pared by 1 base and J by 2 bases, with 0 bases between. The CDR3 has 11 residues. Germline V gene lookup returns CDR1 SGHDT and CDR2 YYEEEE. This CDR3 reads CASSLNTEAFF. The DNA of the CDR3 is TGTGCCAGCAGCTTGAACACTGAAGCTTTCTTT.

The chain recombines TRBV28 with TRBJ1-4; D gene unclear. With 9 bases removed from V and 4 bases from J, the gap between germline ends came to 24 bases. The CDR3 contains 17 residues. Germline CDR1 MDHEN, CDR2 SYDVKM. CDR3 in amino acids: CASQTFDGLGVNEKLFF. For the CDR3, the DNA is TGTGCCAGTCAGACGTTCGACGGTTTAGGCGTTAATGAAAAACTGTTTTTT.

The chain uses TRBV11-3 and TRBJ2-2; unclear D gene. Germline V CDR1 and CDR2: SGHNT, YENEEA. V lost 0 bases to trimming and J lost 0 bases, with 5 bases between them. The CDR3 runs 15 residues. CDR3 coding DNA: TGTGCCAGCAGCTTAGAAGGAACGAACACCGGGGAGCTGTTTTTT. Encoded protein: CASSLEGTNTGELFF.

The gene calls are TRBV15 and TRBJ2-1, with D perhaps matching TRBD1 (6 bases). The V gene lost 9 bases and the J gene lost 8 bases, with 17 bases spanning the gap. Germline lookup yields CDR1 LNHNV and CDR2 YYDKDF (reference sequence). The CDR3 spans 13 residues. CDR3 coding DNA: TGTGCCACAGCACCTAACAGGGATCATGAGCAGTTCTTC. This sequence encodes CATAPNRDHEQFF. Together with reference TRBV15 and TRBJ2-1, the CDR3 gives the full variable domain: DAMVIQNPRYQVTQFGKPVTLSCSQTLNHNVMYWYQQKSSQAPKLLFHYYDKDFNNEADTPDNFQSRRPNTSFCFLDIRSPGLGDTAMYLCATAPNRDHEQFFGPGTRLTVL.

This clone was observed a handful of times. The chain is built from TRBV7-3 and TRBJ2-1; TRBD1 matches at 8 bases. Germline loops: CDR1 SGHTA, CDR2 FQGTGA. CDR3 length: 15 amino acids. Trimming took 4 bases from V and 4 from J; bases not matched to a gene: 6. CDR3 nucleotide sequence: TGTGCCAGCAGCTCTCAGGGGGCGCGGTACAATGAGCAGTTCTTC. It translates to CASSSQGARYNEQFF.